What follows is one T cell receptor beta chain and its context. Its antigen is still unknown. The sample belongs to a study of shared clonotypes between healthy human individuals. Overall study findings and caveats: Larger estimated richness was generally seen in naive subsets than in memory subsets. Sampling covered blood only; tissue repertoires likely differ. The diversity represented, both genetic and in exposure history, was limited by few donors.

Germline V gene data show CDR1 as SEHNR and CDR2 as FQNEAQ (reference sequence). V lost 2 bases, J lost 0 bases, and 17 bases lay in between. The CDR3 covers 19 residues. The assay ran at deep level. Only in-frame clones appear in the TCRdb table, and some are missing; sequencing was by immunoSEQ multiplex PCR. This table has approximately 980,000 clones, around 80% appearing once. Sequencing used memory CD4+ T cells sorted from blood. The subset denotes: CD45RA-negative fraction. The V and J genes are TRBV7-9 and TRBJ2-6; tentatively, D is TRBD1 or TRBD2 (5 bases each). The receptor's source is a man aged 18 to 30 in good health. CDR3 DNA sequence: TGTGCCAGCAGCTTACGAGAGGGGCGCGCACGCTCTGGGGCCAACGTCCTGACTTTC. Residues: CASSLREGRARSGANVLTF.